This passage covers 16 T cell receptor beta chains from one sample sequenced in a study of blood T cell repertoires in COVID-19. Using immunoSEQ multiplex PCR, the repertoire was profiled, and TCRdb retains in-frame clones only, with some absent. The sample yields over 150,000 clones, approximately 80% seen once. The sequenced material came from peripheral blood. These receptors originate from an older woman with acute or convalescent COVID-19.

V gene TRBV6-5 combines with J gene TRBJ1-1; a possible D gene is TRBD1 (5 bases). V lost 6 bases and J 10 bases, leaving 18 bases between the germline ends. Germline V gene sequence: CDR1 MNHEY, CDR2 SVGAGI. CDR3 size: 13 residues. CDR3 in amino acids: CASSRGTADAAFF. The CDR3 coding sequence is TGTGCCAGCAGCCGGGGGACGGCGGATGCAGCTTTCTTT.

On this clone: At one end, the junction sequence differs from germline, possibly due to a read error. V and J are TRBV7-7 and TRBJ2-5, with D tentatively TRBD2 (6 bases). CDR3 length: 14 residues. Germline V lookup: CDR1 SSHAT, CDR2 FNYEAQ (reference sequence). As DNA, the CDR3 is TGTGCTAGCAGCTTATGGGGGGTAGGAGAGACCCAGTACTTC. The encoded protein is CASSLWGVGETQYF.

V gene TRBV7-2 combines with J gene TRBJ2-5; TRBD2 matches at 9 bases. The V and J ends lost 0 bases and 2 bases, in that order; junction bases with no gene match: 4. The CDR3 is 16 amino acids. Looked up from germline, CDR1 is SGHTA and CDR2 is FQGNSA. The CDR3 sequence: CASSLALLAGQETQYF. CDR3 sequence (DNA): TGTGCCAGCAGCTTAGCGCTCCTAGCGGGACAAGAGACCCAGTACTTC.

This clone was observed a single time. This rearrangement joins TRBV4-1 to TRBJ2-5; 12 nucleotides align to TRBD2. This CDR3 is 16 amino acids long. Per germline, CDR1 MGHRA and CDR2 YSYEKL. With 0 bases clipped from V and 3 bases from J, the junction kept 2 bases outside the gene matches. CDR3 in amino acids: CASSQDRLAGEETQYF. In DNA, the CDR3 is TGCGCCAGCAGCCAAGATCGACTAGCGGGGGAAGAGACCCAGTACTTC.

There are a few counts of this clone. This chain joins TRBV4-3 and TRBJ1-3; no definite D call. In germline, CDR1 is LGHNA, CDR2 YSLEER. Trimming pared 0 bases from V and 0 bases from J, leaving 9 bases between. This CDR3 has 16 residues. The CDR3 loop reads CASSQDYPNSGNTIYF. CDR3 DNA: TGCGCCAGCAGCCAAGACTACCCCAACTCTGGAAACACCATATATTTT.

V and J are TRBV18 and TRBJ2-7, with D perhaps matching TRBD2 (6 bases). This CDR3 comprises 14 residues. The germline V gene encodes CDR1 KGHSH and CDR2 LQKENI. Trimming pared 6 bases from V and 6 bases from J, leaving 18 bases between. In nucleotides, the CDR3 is TGTGCCAGCTCCCTCGCCTTGGAGGGCGGCGAGCAGTACTTC. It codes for CASSLALEGGEQYF. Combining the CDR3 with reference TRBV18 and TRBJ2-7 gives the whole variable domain NAGVMQNPRHLVRRRGQEARLRCSPMKGHSHVYWYRQLPEEGLKFMVYLQKENIIDESGMPKERFSAEFPKEGPSILRIQQVVRGDSAAYFCASSLALEGGEQYFGPGTRLTVT.

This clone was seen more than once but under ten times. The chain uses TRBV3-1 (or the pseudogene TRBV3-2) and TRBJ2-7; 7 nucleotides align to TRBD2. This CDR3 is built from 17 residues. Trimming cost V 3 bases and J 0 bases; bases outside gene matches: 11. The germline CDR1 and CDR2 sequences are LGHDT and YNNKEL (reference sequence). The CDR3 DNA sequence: TGTGCCAGCAGCCACCAACCAACTAGCGTCCTCTCCTACGAGCAGTACTTC. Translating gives CASSHQPTSVLSYEQYF.

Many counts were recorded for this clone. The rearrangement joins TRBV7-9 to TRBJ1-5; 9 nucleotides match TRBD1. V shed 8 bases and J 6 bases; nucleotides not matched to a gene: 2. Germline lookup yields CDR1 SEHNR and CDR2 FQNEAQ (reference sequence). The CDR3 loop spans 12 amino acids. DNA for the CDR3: TGTGCCAGCGGGACAGGGACTCAGCCCCAGCATTTT. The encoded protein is CASGTGTQPQHF.

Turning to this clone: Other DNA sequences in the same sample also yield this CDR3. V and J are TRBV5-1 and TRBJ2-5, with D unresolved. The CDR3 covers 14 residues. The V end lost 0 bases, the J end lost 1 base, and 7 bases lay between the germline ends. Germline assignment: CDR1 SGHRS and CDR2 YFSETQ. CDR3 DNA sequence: TGCGCCAGCAGCTTGGGCACAGTCCAAGAGACCCAGTACTTC. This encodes CASSLGTVQETQYF. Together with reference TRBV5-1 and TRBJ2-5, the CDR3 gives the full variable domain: KAGVTQTPRYLIKTRGQQVTLSCSPISGHRSVSWYQQTPGQGLQFLFEYFSETQRNKGNFPGRFSGRQFSNSRSEMNVSTLELGDSALYLCASSLGTVQETQYFGPGTRLLVL.

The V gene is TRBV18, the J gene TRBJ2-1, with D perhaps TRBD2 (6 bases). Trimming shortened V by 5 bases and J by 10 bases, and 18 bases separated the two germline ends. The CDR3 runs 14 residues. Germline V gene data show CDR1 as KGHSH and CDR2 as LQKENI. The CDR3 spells CASSSLRDLGEQFF. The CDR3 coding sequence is TGTGCCAGCTCATCCCTCAGGGACTTGGGCGAGCAGTTCTTC.

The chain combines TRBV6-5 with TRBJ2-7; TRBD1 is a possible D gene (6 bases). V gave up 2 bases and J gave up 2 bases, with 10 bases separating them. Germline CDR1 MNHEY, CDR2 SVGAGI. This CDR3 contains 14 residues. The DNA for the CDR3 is TGTGCCAGCAGTTACACGACAGGTCCCTACGAGCAGTACTTC. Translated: CASSYTTGPYEQYF.

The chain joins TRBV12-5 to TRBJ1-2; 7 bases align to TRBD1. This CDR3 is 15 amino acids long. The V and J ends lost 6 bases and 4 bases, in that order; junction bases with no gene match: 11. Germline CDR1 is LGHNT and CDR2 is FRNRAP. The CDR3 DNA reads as TGTGCTAGTGGGGGGCAAGGGGGCGCAGCCTATGGCTACACCTTC. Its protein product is CASGGQGGAAYGYTF.

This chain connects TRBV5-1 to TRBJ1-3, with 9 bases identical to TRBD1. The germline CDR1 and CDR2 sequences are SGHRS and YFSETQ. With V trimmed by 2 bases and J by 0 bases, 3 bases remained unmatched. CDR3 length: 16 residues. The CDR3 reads CASSFATGGSGNTIYF. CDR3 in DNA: TGCGCCAGCAGCTTCGCGACAGGGGGCTCTGGAAACACCATATATTTT.

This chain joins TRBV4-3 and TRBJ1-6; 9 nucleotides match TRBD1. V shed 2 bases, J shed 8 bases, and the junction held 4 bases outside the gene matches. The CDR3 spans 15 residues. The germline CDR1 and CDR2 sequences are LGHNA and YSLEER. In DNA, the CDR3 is TGCGCCAGCAGCCAACAGGACAGGGGAGATTCACCCCTCCACTTT. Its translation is CASSQQDRGDSPLHF.

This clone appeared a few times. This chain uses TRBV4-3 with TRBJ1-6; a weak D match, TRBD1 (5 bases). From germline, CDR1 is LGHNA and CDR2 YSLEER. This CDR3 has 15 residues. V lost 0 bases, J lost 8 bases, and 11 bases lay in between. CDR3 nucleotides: TGCGCCAGCAGCCAAGATAGCCAGGGCTATTCACCCCTCCACTTT. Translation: CASSQDSQGYSPLHF.

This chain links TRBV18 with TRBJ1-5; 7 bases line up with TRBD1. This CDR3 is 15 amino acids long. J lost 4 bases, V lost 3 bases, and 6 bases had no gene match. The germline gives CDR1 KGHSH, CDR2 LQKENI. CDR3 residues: CASSPGVQGNQPQHF. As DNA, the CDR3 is TGTGCCAGCTCACCCGGGGTACAGGGGAATCAGCCCCAGCATTTT.